This TCR beta chain was observed in a study of T cell responses to AZD1222 COVID-19 vaccine. General observations from the study: The study identified only five to seven AZD1222 recipients as seropositive at baseline. White British people made up most donors, females outnumbered males, and clonal diversity was possibly underestimated.

Germline CDR1 is MGHRA and CDR2 is YSYEKL. CDR3 size: 16 residues. V was shortened by 5 bases and J by 1 base, with 17 bases between the two germline ends. Of note for this clone: Its antigen is still unknown.

Sequencing was performed with immunoSEQ multiplex PCR; in TCRdb, only in-frame clones are kept and a portion is missing. The sample carries roughly 72,000 clones, about 91% recorded once. The V call is TRBV4-1, the J call TRBJ1-1; D is ambiguous. The clonotype comes from an adult who received the MenACWY meningococcal vaccine as a control. Here the sequenced sample was peripheral blood, taken 28 days after the second dose of the MenACWY control vaccine. The CDR3 sequence: CASSGSPSQQNTEAFF. The CDR3 bases are TGCGCCAGCAGCGGATCGCCATCTCAGCAGAACACTGAAGCTTTCTTT.